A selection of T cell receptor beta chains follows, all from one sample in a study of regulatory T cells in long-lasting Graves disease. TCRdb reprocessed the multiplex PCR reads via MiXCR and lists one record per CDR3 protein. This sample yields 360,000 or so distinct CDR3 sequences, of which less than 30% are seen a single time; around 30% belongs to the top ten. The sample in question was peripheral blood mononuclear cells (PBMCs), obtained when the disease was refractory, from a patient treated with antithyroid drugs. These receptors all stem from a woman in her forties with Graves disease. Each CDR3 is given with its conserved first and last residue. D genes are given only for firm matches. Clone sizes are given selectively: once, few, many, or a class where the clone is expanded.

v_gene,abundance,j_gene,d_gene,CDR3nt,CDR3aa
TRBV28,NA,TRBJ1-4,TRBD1,TGTGCCAGCAGTTTAAACCGCTACAGGGGGTCTTTAACTAATGAAAAACTGTTTTTT,CASSLNRYRGSLTNEKLFF
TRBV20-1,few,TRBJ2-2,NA,TGCAGTGCTAGTTCCACCGGGGAGCTGTTTTTT,CSASSTGELFF
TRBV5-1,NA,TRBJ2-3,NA,TGCGCCAGCAGTAAAATGGGTCAGGGAAGCACAGATACGCAGTATTTT,CASSKMGQGSTDTQYF
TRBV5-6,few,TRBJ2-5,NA,TGTGCCAGCAGCTTGATAAGTCGGCAGGGGGAGACCCAGTACTTC,CASSLISRQGETQYF
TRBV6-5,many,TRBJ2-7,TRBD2,TGTGCCAGCAGTTACGAGCGCGGGGGACTGCGCTACGAGCAGTACTTC,CASSYERGGLRYEQYF
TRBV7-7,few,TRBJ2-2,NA,TGTGCTAGCAGCCTAGAAACTTCGAACACCGGGGAGCTGTTTTTT,CASSLETSNTGELFF
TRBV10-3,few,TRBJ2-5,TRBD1,TGTGCCATCAGTGCCGGACAGGGGGAAAGAAAGACCCAGTACTTC,CAISAGQGERKTQYF
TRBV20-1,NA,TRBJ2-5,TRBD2,TGCAGTGCTAGAGATAGGGGGCCGGAGCGGGGGGGATTCCAAGAGACCCAGTACTTC,CSARDRGPERGGFQETQYF
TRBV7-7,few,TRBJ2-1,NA,TGTGCTAGCAGCTTAAGTCCAGAGGGGGAGCAGTTCTTC,CASSLSPEGEQFF
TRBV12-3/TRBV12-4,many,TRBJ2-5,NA,TGTGCCAGCAGTTTGCCGACAGCACGGGGAAAGACCCAGTACTTC,CASSLPTARGKTQYF
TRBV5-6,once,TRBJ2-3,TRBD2,TGTGCCAGCAGCCGCGGGACTAGCGGGAGAACAGATACGCAGTATTTT,CASSRGTSGRTDTQYF
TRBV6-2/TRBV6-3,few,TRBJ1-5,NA,TGTGCCAGCAGTTACTCACGGGGGGAGGGGTTTATGAATCAGCCCCAGCATTTT,CASSYSRGEGFMNQPQHF
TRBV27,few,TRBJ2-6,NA,TGTGCCAGCAGTTTTTGGGGACAAGGTCTTCTTGGGGCCAACGTCCTGACTTTC,CASSFWGQGLLGANVLTF
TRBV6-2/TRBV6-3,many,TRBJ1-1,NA,TGTGCCAGCAGTTACTCGAGTACCAGACCGAACACTGAAGCTTTCTTT,CASSYSSTRPNTEAFF
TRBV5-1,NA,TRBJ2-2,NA,TGCGCCAGCAGCTTGGTGGGGGAGATGAACACCGGGGAGCTGTTTTTT,CASSLVGEMNTGELFF
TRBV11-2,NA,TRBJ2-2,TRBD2,TGTGCCAGCAGCTTATCGAGGGTGTCCAGCGGGAGTGGGTACCCCGGGGAGCTGTTTTTT,CASSLSRVSSGSGYPGELFF
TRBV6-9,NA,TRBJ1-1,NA,TGTGCCAGCAGTTACCCGGCCAGTGAAGCTTTCTTT,CASSYPASEAFF
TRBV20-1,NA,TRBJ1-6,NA,TGCAGTGCTAGAAGGCAGGACAATTCACCCCTCCACTTT,CSARRQDNSPLHF
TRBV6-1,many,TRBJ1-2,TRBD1,TGTGCCAGCAGTGAAGGGTATTGGGACAGGACGCTCGGCTACACCTTC,CASSEGYWDRTLGYTF
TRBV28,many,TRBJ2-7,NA,TGTGCCAGCAGTTCAGGGTTCTCCTACGAGCAGTACTTC,CASSSGFSYEQYF
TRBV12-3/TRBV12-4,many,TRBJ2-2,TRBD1,TGTGCCAGCAGAGGACAGGGGATAAACACCGGGGAGCTGTTTTTT,CASRGQGINTGELFF
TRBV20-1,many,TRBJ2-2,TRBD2,TGCAGTGCTAGAGTAGCGGGAGGGCCGGATTCGAACACCGGGGAGCTGTTTTTT,CSARVAGGPDSNTGELFF
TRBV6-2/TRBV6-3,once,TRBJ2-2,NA,TGTGCCAGCAGACCTTCAGGGGCCAACACCGGGGAGCTGTTTTTT,CASRPSGANTGELFF
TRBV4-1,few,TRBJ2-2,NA,TGCGCCAGCAGCCATGCAGGGACCCCCGGGGAGCTGTTTTTT,CASSHAGTPGELFF
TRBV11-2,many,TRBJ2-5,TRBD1,TGTGCCAGCACCCGGACAGGGCCGACCCAGTACTTC,CASTRTGPTQYF
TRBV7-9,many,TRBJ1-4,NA,TGTGCCAGCAGCTCCGTAGGGGGAAAACTGTTTTTT,CASSSVGGKLFF
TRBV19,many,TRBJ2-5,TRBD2,TGTGCCAGTAGTATAGCCGAGCGACTAGCGGGAGGAGAGACCCAGTACTTC,CASSIAERLAGGETQYF
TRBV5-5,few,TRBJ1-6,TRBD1,TGTGCCAGCAGCTTGGTCCAGGGGGCTTCACCCCTCCACTTT,CASSLVQGASPLHF
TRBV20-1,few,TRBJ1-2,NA,TGCAGTGCTAGAGACGCGACAACCAGCTATGGCTACACCTTC,CSARDATTSYGYTF
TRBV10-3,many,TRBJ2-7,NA,TGTGCCATCTTGAGCTCCTACGAGCAGTACTTC,CAILSSYEQYF
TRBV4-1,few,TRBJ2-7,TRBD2,TGCGCCAGCAGCCTTCAAGGAGCGGGACTTCTCTACGAGCAGTACTTC,CASSLQGAGLLYEQYF
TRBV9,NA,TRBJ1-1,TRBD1,TGTGCCAGCAGCGTGACAGGGTCCGGCACTGAAGCTTTCTTT,CASSVTGSGTEAFF
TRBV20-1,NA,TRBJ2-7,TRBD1,TGCAGTGCTAGAGGACTAGGGGACAGGGTCCGCGAGCAGTACTTC,CSARGLGDRVREQYF
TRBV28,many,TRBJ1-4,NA,TGTGCCAGCAGTATTCGACAGAGGGTAAATGAAAAACTGTTTTTT,CASSIRQRVNEKLFF
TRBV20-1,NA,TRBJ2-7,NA,TGCAGTGCTTTACAGGGTAGCGAGCAGTACTTC,CSALQGSEQYF
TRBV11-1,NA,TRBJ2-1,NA,TGTGCCAGCAGCTTAGCCACCCTCTCCAATGAGCAGTTCTTC,CASSLATLSNEQFF
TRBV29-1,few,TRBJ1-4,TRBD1,TGCAGCGTTGTCGGGACAGGGTCTGAAAAACTGTTTTTT,CSVVGTGSEKLFF
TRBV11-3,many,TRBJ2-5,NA,TGTGCCAGCAGCTCCCCCCGGGATGGGGTAAAAGAGACCCAGTACTTC,CASSSPRDGVKETQYF
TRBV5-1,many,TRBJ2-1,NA,TGCGCCAGCAGCTTGGTTCTAGCTAGGAATGAGCAGTTCTTC,CASSLVLARNEQFF
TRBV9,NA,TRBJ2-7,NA,TGTGCCAGCAGCTTAGACATAGTCTCCTACGAGCAGTACTTC,CASSLDIVSYEQYF
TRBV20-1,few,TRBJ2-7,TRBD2,TGCAGTGCCACCGGGACTAGCGGGAGTAGCTACGAGCAGTACTTC,CSATGTSGSSYEQYF
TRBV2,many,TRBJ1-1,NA,TGTGCCAGCACCCGGGAAGGGATGAACACTGAAGCTTTCTTT,CASTREGMNTEAFF
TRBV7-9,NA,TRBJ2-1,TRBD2,TGTGCCAGCAGCTTCGCCAGCGGCGGGGGGCCCACTAAGTACAATGAGCAGTTCTTC,CASSFASGGGPTKYNEQFF
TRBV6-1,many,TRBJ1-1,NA,TGTGCCAGCCTGGAGAGCGGACTCATGAACACTGAAGCTTTCTTT,CASLESGLMNTEAFF
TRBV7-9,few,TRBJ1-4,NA,TGTGCCAGCAGCTTAGAAGGGGTCGCTGAAAAACTGTTTTTT,CASSLEGVAEKLFF
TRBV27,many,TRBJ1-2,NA,TGTGCCAGCAGGCCTGGGGCCTTATATGGCTACACCTTC,CASRPGALYGYTF